The 5 T cell receptor beta chains given below trace back to one sample, sequenced in a study of CD8 T cells in ankylosing spondylitis. Each CDR3 protein is one row after TCRdb ran MiXCR on the 5' RACE reads. This table holds 200,000 to 300,000 distinct CDR3 sequences, 8% to 11% found once. The sequenced sample consisted of blood, either unsorted or a sorted T cell fraction (not recorded which). These receptors came from a male donor with ankylosing spondylitis or in good health (not recorded which).

This clonotype appeared many times. The rearrangement uses TRBV6-1 and TRBJ1-1; D possibly corresponds to TRBD1 (5 bases). Germline V gives CDR1 MNHNS, CDR2 SASEGT. The CDR3 has 14 amino acids. V lost 3 bases, J lost 1 base, and 9 bases lay in between. The CDR3 nucleotides read TGTGCCAGCAGTGAGGGGGGAACGAACACTGAAGCTTTCTTT. Protein sequence: CASSEGGTNTEAFF.

This clonotype was seen at least ten times. The chain couples TRBV7-2 to TRBJ1-1; D gene ambiguous. This CDR3 spans 14 amino acids. CDR1 and CDR2 (germline): SGHTA, FQGNSA. Trimming pared 2 bases from V and 4 bases from J, leaving 11 bases between. This CDR3 is CASSLSVGSTEAFF. CDR3 DNA: TGTGCCAGCAGCTTATCGGTCGGGAGCACTGAAGCTTTCTTT.

This clonotype was recorded many times. The genes are TRBV7-8 and TRBJ2-1; weak D call: TRBD2 (7 bases). The germline gives CDR1 SGHVS, CDR2 FQNEAQ. The V and J ends lost 5 bases and 4 bases respectively, with 24 bases between them. This CDR3 spans 18 amino acids. CDR3 residues: CASSPLQLGAGAYNEQFF. In nucleotides, the CDR3 is TGTGCCAGCAGCCCGCTACAATTAGGGGCGGGGGCTTACAATGAGCAGTTCTTC. The full variable domain, in which reference TRBV7-8 and TRBJ2-1 provide the parts outside the CDR3, is GAGVSQSPRYKVAKRGQDVALRCDPISGHVSLFWYQQALGQGPEFLTYFQNEAQLDKSGLPSDRFFAERPEGSVSTLKIQRTQQEDSAVYLCASSPLQLGAGAYNEQFFGPGTRLTVL.

This clonotype was seen repeatedly, ten times or more. The J gene is TRBJ1-5, the V gene TRBV30; perhaps TRBD1 as D (5 bases). V lost 7 bases to trimming and J lost 4 bases, with 17 bases between them. CDR1 and CDR2 (germline): GTSNPN, SVGIG (reference sequence). The CDR3 loop spans 14 amino acids. CDR3 sequence: CASREARDNQPQHF. In DNA form, the CDR3 reads TGTGCCTCCAGGGAGGCCAGGGATAATCAGCCCCAGCATTTT.

Ten or more counts support this clonotype. The J gene is TRBJ2-5, the V gene TRBV14; TRBD2 is a possible D gene (5 bases). Trimming cost V 6 bases and J 2 bases, with 10 bases left between them. Germline V gene sequence: CDR1 SGHDN, CDR2 FVKESK. The CDR3 totals 13 residues. The CDR3 region is CASSWAGQETQYF. CDR3 in DNA: TGTGCCAGCAGTTGGGCGGGTCAAGAGACCCAGTACTTC.